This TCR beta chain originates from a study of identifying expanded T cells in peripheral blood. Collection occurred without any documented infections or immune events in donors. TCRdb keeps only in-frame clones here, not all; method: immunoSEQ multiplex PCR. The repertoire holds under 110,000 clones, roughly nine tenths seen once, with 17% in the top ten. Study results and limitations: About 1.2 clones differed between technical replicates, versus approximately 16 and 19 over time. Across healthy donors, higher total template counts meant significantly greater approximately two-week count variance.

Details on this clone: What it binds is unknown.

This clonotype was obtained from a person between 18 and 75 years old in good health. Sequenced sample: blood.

CDR3: CASSLVAGTQGFSYEQYF. For the CDR3, the DNA is TGTGCCAGCAGCTTAGTTGCCGGAACGCAGGGGTTCTCCTACGAGCAGTACTTC. This chain uses TRBV7-6 with TRBJ2-7; the D gene is possibly TRBD1 (6 bases). The length of the CDR3 is 18 residues. Germline CDR1 is SGHVS and CDR2 is FNYEAQ. V lost 1 base to trimming and J lost 0 bases, with 19 bases between them.